What follows are 28 T cell receptor beta chains derived from one specimen sequenced in a study of blood T cell repertoires in COVID-19. Assay: immunoSEQ multiplex PCR; the TCRdb copy retains only in-frame clones and omits some. Here the sample spans 300,000 to 400,000 clones, under 95% being singletons. Material for sequencing was peripheral blood. The receptors originated from a woman between 18 and 29 years old who had recovered from COVID-19.

The CDR3 DNA reads TGTGCCTTCCACGACGGGGGGACTGAAGCTTTCTTT. Its protein product is CAFHDGGTEAFF. The chain employs TRBV7-9 and TRBJ1-1; TRBD1 might be the D (5 bases). The CDR3 runs to 12 residues. The ends were cut back, 11 bases at V and 5 bases at J, with 15 bases in the middle. The germline V gene encodes CDR1 SEHNR and CDR2 FQNEAQ (reference sequence). Based on the CDR3 plus reference TRBV7-9 and TRBJ1-1, the full variable domain is DTGVSQNPRHKITKRGQNVTFRCDPISEHNRLYWYRQTLGQGPEFLTYFQNEAQLEKSRLLSDRFSAERPKGSFSTLEIQRTEQGDSAMYLCAFHDGGTEAFFGQGTRLTVV.

Comments on this clone: Other nucleotide sequences from this sample produce the same CDR3. V usage is TRBV5-1 and J usage is TRBJ2-5; D is undetermined. Germline V gene data show CDR1 as SGHRS and CDR2 as YFSETQ. The CDR3 extends over 13 amino acids. The V and J ends lost 4 bases and 1 base respectively, with 8 bases between them. The CDR3 protein is CASSLYSQETQYF. DNA of the CDR3: TGCGCCAGCAGCCTTTACAGCCAAGAGACCCAGTACTTC.

The chain couples TRBV19 to TRBJ1-4; D may be TRBD1 (5 bases). The germline V gene encodes CDR1 LNHDA and CDR2 SQIVND (reference sequence). Trimming pared 6 bases from V and 7 bases from J, leaving 15 bases between. The CDR3 runs 14 residues. Here the CDR3 reads CASREGATREKLFF. Written as DNA, the CDR3 is TGTGCCAGTAGGGAAGGGGCCACCCGTGAAAAACTGTTTTTT.

V and J are TRBV27 and TRBJ2-1, with TRBD2 matching over 7 bases. The CDR3 extends over 15 amino acids. Trimming removed 6 bases from V and 6 bases from J; junction bases left unmatched: 11. The germline CDR1 and CDR2 sequences are MNHEY and SMNVEV (reference sequence). The CDR3 protein is CASSSLGGRVNEQFF. The CDR3 region has the DNA TGTGCCAGCAGCTCGCTCGGGGGGAGGGTCAATGAGCAGTTCTTC.

The chain links TRBV6-2 or TRBV6-3 to TRBJ2-1, with 9 bases aligning to TRBD2. This CDR3 region has 16 residues. Germline V gene data show CDR1 as MNHEY and CDR2 as SVGEGT. V trimming: 4 bases; J trimming: 8 bases; junction bases outside the gene matches: 12. The CDR3 sequence is CASSFSGTSLLDEQFF. The CDR3 DNA sequence: TGTGCCAGCAGTTTCTCCGGGACTAGCCTTCTTGATGAGCAGTTCTTC.

This clone showed up just once. The chain is built from TRBV19 and TRBJ2-7, with 13 bases aligning to TRBD2. V was pared by 5 bases and J by 9 bases, with 10 bases of the junction left unmatched. This CDR3 has 15 amino acids. Germline V gives CDR1 LNHDA, CDR2 SQIVND (reference sequence). The CDR3 sequence: CASSPTGTSGMGQYV. CDR3 nucleotide sequence: TGTGCCAGTAGTCCCACCGGGACTAGCGGGATGGGGCAGTACGTC.

This chain links TRBV27 with TRBJ1-5; D is ambiguous. Germline V lookup: CDR1 MNHEY, CDR2 SMNVEV (reference sequence). V lost 6 bases and J 0 bases, leaving 6 bases between the germline ends. The CDR3 is 13 residues long. The DNA of the CDR3 is TGTGCCAGCAGGGCATATAGCAATCAGCCCCAGCATTTT. It specifies CASRAYSNQPQHF.

This chain links TRBV5-1 with TRBJ1-2; D is unclear. Trimming removed 0 bases at V and 0 bases at J, with 3 bases between. The CDR3 has 13 residues. Per the germline V gene, CDR1 is SGHRS and CDR2 is YFSETQ. CDR3 DNA: TGCGCCAGCAGCTTGGCAGCTAACTATGGCTACACCTTC. Translated: CASSLAANYGYTF.

The gene calls are TRBV24-1 and TRBJ1-1; TRBD1 agrees at 10 bases. Germline values: CDR1 KGHDR, CDR2 SFDVKD. The CDR3 spans 14 residues. The junction had 2 bases not matched to a gene; V was cut back by 4 bases and J by 4 bases. The CDR3 DNA reads TGTGCCACCAGTGAAAGGACAGGGGGCACTGAAGCTTTCTTT. Amino acids: CATSERTGGTEAFF.

The J gene is TRBJ2-3, the V gene TRBV9; 13 nucleotides agree with TRBD2. Germline V gene data show CDR1 as SGDLS and CDR2 as YYNGEE. The CDR3 has 14 residues. V lost 3 bases to trimming and J lost 8 bases; unmatched junction nucleotides: 3. The chain's CDR3 is CASSGTSGRSTQYF. The CDR3 coding sequence is TGTGCCAGCAGCGGGACTAGCGGGAGATCTACGCAGTATTTT.

The chain combines TRBV7-9 with TRBJ1-6; 8 bases line up with TRBD1. The CDR3 has 15 residues. CDR1 is SEHNR and CDR2 is FQNEAQ in the germline V gene (reference sequence). V lost 5 bases to trimming and J lost 9 bases; unmatched junction nucleotides: 9. CDR3: CASSLRTGSGSPLHF. DNA of the CDR3: TGTGCCAGCAGCCTACGGACAGGGTCTGGTTCACCCCTCCACTTT. The variable domain in full, completed from reference TRBV7-9 and TRBJ1-6, reads DTGVSQNPRHKITKRGQNVTFRCDPISEHNRLYWYRQTLGQGPEFLTYFQNEAQLEKSRLLSDRFSAERPKGSFSTLEIQRTEQGDSAMYLCASSLRTGSGSPLHFGNGTRLTVT.

The chain carries TRBV4-3 and TRBJ2-2; possible D gene TRBD2, 6 bases. This CDR3 spans 20 amino acids. Germline V gene lookup returns CDR1 LGHNA and CDR2 YSLEER. Between the trimmed V and J ends, which lost 3 bases and 8 bases, there was a span of 31 bases. The DNA of the CDR3 is TGCGCCAGCAGCCAGGTGATAGGTAGCGGAGTTTTTCCATCTCGGGGGGAGCTGTTTTTT. Its translation is CASSQVIGSGVFPSRGELFF.

This sequence joins TRBV3-1 (or the pseudogene TRBV3-2) and TRBJ2-6, with a weak D call TRBD1 (6 bases). Trimming left V 4 bases short and J 0 bases short, with 16 bases between. The germline gives CDR1 LGHDT, CDR2 YNNKEL (reference sequence). The CDR3 extends over 18 amino acids. The CDR3 sequence: CASSLRGGLSSGANVLTF. DNA for the CDR3: TGTGCCAGCAGCCTCAGGGGCGGGCTTAGCTCTGGGGCCAACGTCCTGACTTTC.

This CDR3 is CASNVDRALAQPQHF. The CDR3, as DNA: TGTGCCAGCAATGTTGACAGGGCCTTGGCTCAGCCCCAGCATTTT. The chain couples TRBV2 to TRBJ1-5, with 7 bases lining up with TRBD1. Germline V gives CDR1 SNHLY, CDR2 FYNNEI. This CDR3 spans 15 amino acids. J was trimmed by 6 bases and V by 7 bases; bases with no gene match: 12.

Ten or more counts support this clone. The V call is TRBV5-1, the J call TRBJ2-1; TRBD2 matches at 8 bases. J was trimmed by 7 bases and V by 5 bases; bases with no gene match: 8. Germline CDR1 is SGHRS and CDR2 is YFSETQ. The CDR3 consists of 14 residues. In DNA form, the CDR3 reads TGCGCCAGCAGGCGGGAGGAAACTTTTAATGAGCAGTTCTTC. This encodes CASRREETFNEQFF.

The rearrangement uses TRBV28 and TRBJ2-2, with 7 bases aligning to TRBD1. Germline values: CDR1 MDHEN, CDR2 SYDVKM. The CDR3 spans 15 residues. The J segment lost 5 bases and the V segment lost 1 base, leaving 4 bases of the junction unmatched. The CDR3 reads CASSLSDRVTGELFF. The CDR3 bases are TGTGCCAGCAGTTTATCAGACAGGGTGACCGGGGAGCTGTTTTTT. Full variable domain (rest looked up from reference TRBV28 and TRBJ2-2): DVKVTQSSRYLVKRTGEKVFLECVQDMDHENMFWYRQDPGLGLRLIYFSYDVKMKEKGDIPEGYSVSREKKERFSLILESASTNQTSMYLCASSLSDRVTGELFFGEGSRLTVL.

The chain recombines TRBV27 with TRBJ2-5, with 7 bases lining up with TRBD2. The CDR3 loop spans 16 amino acids. Germline CDR1 MNHEY, CDR2 SMNVEV (reference sequence). Losses at the gene ends were 5 bases for V and 3 bases for J; bases not matched to a gene: 12. CDR3 loop: CASSARRFAGEETQYF. CDR3 sequence (DNA): TGTGCCAGCAGTGCCCGCCGCTTTGCGGGAGAAGAGACCCAGTACTTC.

The rearrangement uses TRBV11-3 and TRBJ1-1; TRBD1 is a possible D gene (5 bases). This CDR3 spans 14 amino acids. Germline loops: CDR1 SGHNT, CDR2 YENEEA. V was shortened by 1 base and J by 3 bases, with 9 bases between the two germline ends. CDR3 DNA: TGTGCCAGCAGCTTAGTTTCAGGGCACACTGAAGCTTTCTTT. Translating it yields CASSLVSGHTEAFF.

This chain connects TRBV7-2 to TRBJ2-5; no clear D gene. The length of the CDR3 is 14 residues. CDR1 is SGHTA, CDR2 FQGNSA, per germline. V was trimmed by 1 base and J by 4 bases, leaving 10 bases between them. The CDR3: CASSLGIRVETQYF. The DNA for the CDR3 is TGTGCCAGCAGCTTAGGAATAAGAGTAGAGACCCAGTACTTC. Based on the CDR3 plus reference TRBV7-2 and TRBJ2-5, the full variable domain is GAGVSQSPSNKVTEKGKDVELRCDPISGHTALYWYRQSLGQGLEFLIYFQGNSAPDKSGLPSDRFSAERTGGSVSTLTIQRTQQEDSAVYLCASSLGIRVETQYFGPGTRLLVL.

The chain has TRBV29-1 and TRBJ2-1; TRBD1 matches at 10 bases. Trimming at V came to 1 base and at J to 2 bases, leaving 5 bases not matched to a gene. CDR3 length equals 16 residues. Germline V gene sequence: CDR1 SQVTM, CDR2 ANQGSEA. CDR3 loop: CSVEGGDRGPYNEQFF. For the CDR3, the DNA is TGCAGCGTTGAAGGAGGGGACAGGGGACCCTACAATGAGCAGTTCTTC.

This clone appeared once. CDR3 residues: CASSRVPGTGDGYTF. The CDR3 DNA is TGTGCCAGCAGCCGTGTTCCCGGGACAGGGGACGGCTACACCTTC. The V and J genes are TRBV9 and TRBJ1-2, with TRBD1 matching over 10 bases. This CDR3 has 15 residues. The germline CDR1 and CDR2 sequences are SGDLS and YYNGEE. The V segment lost 4 bases and the J segment 8 bases; nucleotides outside the gene matches: 11.

The sample holds a few counts of this clone. V usage is TRBV5-1 and J usage is TRBJ2-7; D remains unclear. CDR3 length: 13 amino acids. Trimming cost V 0 bases and J 5 bases, with 9 bases left between them. Germline CDR1 reads SGHRS; CDR2 reads YFSETQ. Here the CDR3 DNA reads TGCGCCAGCAGCTTGGGAGTGGGCAACGAGCAGTACGTC. This sequence encodes CASSLGVGNEQYV.

The V and J genes are TRBV15 and TRBJ2-3, with 11 bases lining up with TRBD2. This CDR3 region has 17 residues. Germline V gives CDR1 LNHNV, CDR2 YYDKDF (reference sequence). V shed 1 base and J 4 bases; nucleotides not matched to a gene: 7. CDR3 coding DNA: TGTGCCACCAGCAGAGGAAATAGCGGGAGGGCGGCAGATACGCAGTATTTT. Protein product: CATSRGNSGRAADTQYF.

This rearrangement joins TRBV2 to TRBJ1-5; the D gene is possibly TRBD1 (6 bases). Trimming took 7 bases from V and 2 from J, leaving 12 bases between them. The CDR3 is 14 residues long. Germline CDR1 is SNHLY and CDR2 is FYNNEI. CDR3 bases: TGTGCCAGCAACGTTAACAGGGGCAATCAGCCCCAGCATTTT. It codes for CASNVNRGNQPQHF. Full variable domain (rest looked up from reference TRBV2 and TRBJ1-5): EPEVTQTPSHQVTQMGQEVILRCVPISNHLYFYWYRQILGQKVEFLVSFYNNEISEKSEIFDDQFSVERPDGSNFTLKIRSTKLEDSAMYFCASNVNRGNQPQHFGDGTRLSIL.

The genes are TRBV19 and TRBJ2-3; TRBD2 aligns across 11 bases. CDR3 length: 16 amino acids. Per the germline V gene, CDR1 is LNHDA and CDR2 is SQIVND (reference sequence). Trimming removed 6 bases from V and 2 bases from J; junction bases left unmatched: 7. The CDR3 region has the DNA TGTGCCAGTAGGCGTGGGACTAGCGGATCCACAGATACGCAGTATTTT. It codes for CASRRGTSGSTDTQYF.

This clone was found once. This rearrangement joins TRBV30 to TRBJ1-3; maybe TRBD1 (6 bases). Trimming took off 1 base at V and 0 bases at J, with 10 bases between the two ends. The CDR3 extends over 15 amino acids. Germline lookup yields CDR1 GTSNPN and CDR2 SVGIG (reference sequence). The CDR3 sequence: CAWSGGGYSGNTIYF. The DNA for the CDR3 is TGTGCCTGGAGTGGAGGGGGTTACTCTGGAAACACCATATATTTT.

The chain links TRBV5-1 to TRBJ1-1; D perhaps matches TRBD1 (5 bases). Germline CDR1 SGHRS, CDR2 YFSETQ. Trimming stripped 1 base from V and 2 bases from J, with 9 bases between. This CDR3 has 14 amino acids. This CDR3 reads CASSLTTENTEAFF. CDR3 DNA: TGCGCCAGCAGCTTGACGACAGAAAACACTGAAGCTTTCTTT.

The chain uses TRBV12-3 or TRBV12-4 and TRBJ1-2; tentative D call: TRBD1 (5 bases). This CDR3 contains 12 residues. Trimming took 4 bases from V and 12 from J, leaving 15 bases between them. CDR3: CASSYGDRSNTF. The CDR3 DNA reads as TGTGCCAGCAGTTACGGTGACAGATCAAACACCTTC.